Following are 2 T cell receptor beta chains from one sample sequenced in a study of control samples from healthy donors and cancer patients. Clones were read by immunoSEQ multiplex PCR, and TCRdb kept only the in-frame ones, dropping some. The sample records 150,000 to 180,000 clones, 94% being singletons. The material sequenced was blood. Every receptor here comes from a middle-aged man in good health.

The genes are TRBV29-1 and TRBJ1-2; the D is unclear. This CDR3 is 12 amino acids long. V lost 4 bases, J lost 3 bases, and 9 bases lay in between. Germline CDR1 reads SQVTM; CDR2 reads ANQGSEA. The CDR3 DNA follows: TGCAGCGTTGGCAGACAAGACTATGGCTACACCTTC. Protein sequence: CSVGRQDYGYTF.

The gene calls are TRBV19 and TRBJ2-2; 7 bases line up with TRBD1. Germline assignment: CDR1 LNHDA and CDR2 SQIVND (reference sequence). Unmatched junction bases numbered 6, after V lost 1 base and J lost 4 bases. The CDR3 spans 16 residues. The CDR3 DNA follows: TGTGCCAGTAGTATAGGCGACAGGGTCGCCACCGGGGAGCTGTTTTTT. Protein: CASSIGDRVATGELFF.